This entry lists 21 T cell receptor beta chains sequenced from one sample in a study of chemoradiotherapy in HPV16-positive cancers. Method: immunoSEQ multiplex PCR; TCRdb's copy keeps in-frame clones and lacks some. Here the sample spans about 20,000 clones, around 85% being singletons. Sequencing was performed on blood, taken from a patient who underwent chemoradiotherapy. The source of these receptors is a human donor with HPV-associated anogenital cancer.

The CDR3 loop is CASSVVGGYGSYNEQFF. For the CDR3, the DNA is TGTGCCAGCAGCGTAGTGGGAGGGTACGGCTCCTACAATGAGCAGTTCTTC. The V call is TRBV9, the J call TRBJ2-1; 7 bases agree with TRBD2. Losses at the gene ends were 0 bases for V and 0 bases for J; bases not matched to a gene: 6. CDR3 length equals 17 residues. The germline gives CDR1 SGDLS, CDR2 YYNGEE.

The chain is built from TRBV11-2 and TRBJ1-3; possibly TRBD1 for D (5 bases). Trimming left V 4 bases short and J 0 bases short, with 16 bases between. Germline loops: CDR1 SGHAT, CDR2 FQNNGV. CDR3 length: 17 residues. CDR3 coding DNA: TGTGCCAGCAGCTCCCAAAGGGGACGGCTCTCTGGAAACACCATATATTTT. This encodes CASSSQRGRLSGNTIYF.

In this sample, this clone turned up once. CDR3 bases: TGTGCCAGCAGTGACTCGCAGGGGGCCACAGATACGCAGTATTTT. Amino acid sequence: CASSDSQGATDTQYF. The chain is built from TRBV6-4 and TRBJ2-3; 8 nucleotides match TRBD1. The CDR3 has 15 residues. The V gene end was trimmed by 0 bases and the J gene end by 2 bases; junction bases not matched to a gene: 1. CDR1 and CDR2 from the germline V gene are MRHNA and SNTAGT.

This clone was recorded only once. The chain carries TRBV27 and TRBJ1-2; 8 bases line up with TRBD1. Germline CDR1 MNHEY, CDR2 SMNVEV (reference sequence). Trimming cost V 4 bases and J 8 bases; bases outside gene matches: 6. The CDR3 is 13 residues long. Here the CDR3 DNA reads TGTGCCAGCAGTTCGGACAGGGCGAAAGGCTACACCTTC. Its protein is CASSSDRAKGYTF.

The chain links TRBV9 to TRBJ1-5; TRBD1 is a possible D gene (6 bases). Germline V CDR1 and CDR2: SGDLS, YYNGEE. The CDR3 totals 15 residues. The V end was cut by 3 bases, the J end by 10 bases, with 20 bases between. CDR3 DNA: TGTGCCAGCAGCGCCGACACTTACGCGGACAGTCCCCAGCATTTT. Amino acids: CASSADTYADSPQHF.

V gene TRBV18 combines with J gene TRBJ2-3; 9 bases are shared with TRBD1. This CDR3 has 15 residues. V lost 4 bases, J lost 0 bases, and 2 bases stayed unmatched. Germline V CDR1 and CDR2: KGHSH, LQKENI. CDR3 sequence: CASSLGTGSTDTQYF. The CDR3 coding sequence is TGTGCCAGCTCACTCGGGACAGGGAGCACAGATACGCAGTATTTT. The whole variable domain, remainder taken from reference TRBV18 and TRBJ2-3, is NAGVMQNPRHLVRRRGQEARLRCSPMKGHSHVYWYRQLPEEGLKFMVYLQKENIIDESGMPKERFSAEFPKEGPSILRIQQVVRGDSAAYFCASSLGTGSTDTQYFGPGTRLTVL.

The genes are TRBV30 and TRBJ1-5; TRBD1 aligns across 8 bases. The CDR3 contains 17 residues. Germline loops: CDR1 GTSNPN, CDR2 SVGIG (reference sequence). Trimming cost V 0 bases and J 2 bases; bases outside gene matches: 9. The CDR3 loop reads CAWSVMSGGAGNQPQHF. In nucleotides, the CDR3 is TGTGCCTGGAGTGTAATGTCAGGGGGCGCGGGCAATCAGCCCCAGCATTTT.

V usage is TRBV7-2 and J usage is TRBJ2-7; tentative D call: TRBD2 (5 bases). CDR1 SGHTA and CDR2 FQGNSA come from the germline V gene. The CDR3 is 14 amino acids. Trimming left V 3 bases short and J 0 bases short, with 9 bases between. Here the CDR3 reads CASSFTGSSYEQYF. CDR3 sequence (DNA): TGTGCCAGCAGCTTCACTGGGAGCTCCTACGAGCAGTACTTC.

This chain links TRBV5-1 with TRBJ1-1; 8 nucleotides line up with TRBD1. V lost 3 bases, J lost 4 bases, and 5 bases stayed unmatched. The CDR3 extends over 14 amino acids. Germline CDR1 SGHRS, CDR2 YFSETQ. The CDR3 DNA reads TGCGCCAGCAGCTCAACCACAGGGGGCACTGAAGCTTTCTTT. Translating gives CASSSTTGGTEAFF.

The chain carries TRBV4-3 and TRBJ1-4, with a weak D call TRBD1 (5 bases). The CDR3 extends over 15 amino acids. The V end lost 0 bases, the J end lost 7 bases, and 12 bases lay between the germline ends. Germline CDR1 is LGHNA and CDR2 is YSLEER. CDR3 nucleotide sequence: TGCGCCAGCAGCCAAGATCTCTTAAGGGGTGAAAAACTGTTTTTT. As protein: CASSQDLLRGEKLFF.

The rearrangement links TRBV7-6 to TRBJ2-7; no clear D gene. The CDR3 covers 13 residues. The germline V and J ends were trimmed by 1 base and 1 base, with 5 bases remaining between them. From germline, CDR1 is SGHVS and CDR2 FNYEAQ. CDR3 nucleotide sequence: TGTGCCAGCAGCTTAGGGGAATCCTACGAGCAGTACTTC. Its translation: CASSLGESYEQYF.

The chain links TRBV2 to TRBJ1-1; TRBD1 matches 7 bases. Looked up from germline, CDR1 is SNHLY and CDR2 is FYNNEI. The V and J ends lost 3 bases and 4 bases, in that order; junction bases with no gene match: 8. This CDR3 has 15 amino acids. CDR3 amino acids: CASSEVRQGGTEAFF. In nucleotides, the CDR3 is TGTGCCAGCAGTGAGGTTAGACAGGGCGGCACTGAAGCTTTCTTT.

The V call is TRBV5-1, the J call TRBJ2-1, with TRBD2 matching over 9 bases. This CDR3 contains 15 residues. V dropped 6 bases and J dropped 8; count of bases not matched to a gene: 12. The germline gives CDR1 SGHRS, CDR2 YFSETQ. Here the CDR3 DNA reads TGCGCCAGCACCTCATCAGCGGGAGGTAGGGATGAGCAGTTCTTC. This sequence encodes CASTSSAGGRDEQFF.

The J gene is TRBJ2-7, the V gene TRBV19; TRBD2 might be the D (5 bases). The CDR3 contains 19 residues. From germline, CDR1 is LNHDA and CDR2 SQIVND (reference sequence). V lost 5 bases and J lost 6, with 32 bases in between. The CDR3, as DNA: TGTGCCAGTAGTCCGATGGACGGGGTGGGATCTCTGGCTCTGGGCGAGCAGTACTTC. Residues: CASSPMDGVGSLALGEQYF. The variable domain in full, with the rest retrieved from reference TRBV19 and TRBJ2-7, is DGGITQSPKYLFRKEGQNVTLSCEQNLNHDAMYWYRQDPGQGLRLIYYSQIVNDFQKGDIAEGYSVSREKKESFPLTVTSAQKNPTAFYLCASSPMDGVGSLALGEQYFGPGTRLTVT.

This chain's CDR3 is CASSQDEEGQGASGANVLTF. CDR3 sequence (DNA): TGTGCCAGCAGCCAAGACGAGGAAGGACAGGGGGCATCTGGGGCCAACGTCCTGACTTTC. This rearrangement joins TRBV4-2 to TRBJ2-6, with 11 bases that match TRBD1. J was trimmed by 1 base and V by 0 bases; bases with no gene match: 8. Germline CDR1 is LGHNA and CDR2 is YNFKEQ. The CDR3 length is 20 residues.

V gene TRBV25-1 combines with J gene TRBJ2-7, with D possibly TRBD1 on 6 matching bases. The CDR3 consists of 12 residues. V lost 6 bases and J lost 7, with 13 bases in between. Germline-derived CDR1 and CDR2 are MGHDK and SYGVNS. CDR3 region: CASRTLGGEQYF. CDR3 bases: TGTGCCAGCAGGACATTAGGGGGTGAGCAGTACTTC.

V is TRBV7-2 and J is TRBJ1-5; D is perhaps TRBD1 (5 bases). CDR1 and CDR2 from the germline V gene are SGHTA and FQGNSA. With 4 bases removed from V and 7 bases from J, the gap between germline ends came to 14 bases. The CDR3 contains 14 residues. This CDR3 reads CASSYGQKGQPQHF. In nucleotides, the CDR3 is TGTGCCAGCAGCTACGGGCAGAAGGGGCAGCCCCAGCATTTT.

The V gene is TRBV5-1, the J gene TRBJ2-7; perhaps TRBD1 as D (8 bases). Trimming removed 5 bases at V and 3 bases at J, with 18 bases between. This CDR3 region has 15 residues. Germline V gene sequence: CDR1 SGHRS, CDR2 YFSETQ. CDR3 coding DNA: TGCGCCAGCAGATTTCAGACAGGGGACTACTACGAGCAGTACTTC. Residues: CASRFQTGDYYEQYF.

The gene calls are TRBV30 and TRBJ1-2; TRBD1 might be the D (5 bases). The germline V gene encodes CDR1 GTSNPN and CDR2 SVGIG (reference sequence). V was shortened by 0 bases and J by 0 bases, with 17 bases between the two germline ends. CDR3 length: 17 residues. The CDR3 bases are TGTGCCTGGAGTGTCTTAGGGCATGGGGGACCTAACTATGGCTACACCTTC. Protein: CAWSVLGHGGPNYGYTF.

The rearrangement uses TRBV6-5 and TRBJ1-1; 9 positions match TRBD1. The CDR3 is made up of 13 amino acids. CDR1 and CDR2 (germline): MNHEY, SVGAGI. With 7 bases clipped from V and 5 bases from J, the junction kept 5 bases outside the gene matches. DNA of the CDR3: TGTGCCAGCACCCGGACAGGGGAGACTGAAGCTTTCTTT. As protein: CASTRTGETEAFF.

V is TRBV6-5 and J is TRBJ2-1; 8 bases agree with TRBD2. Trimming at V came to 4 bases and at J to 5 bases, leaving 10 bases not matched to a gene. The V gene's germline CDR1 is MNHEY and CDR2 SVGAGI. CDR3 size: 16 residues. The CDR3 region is CASSLIGGALNNEQFF. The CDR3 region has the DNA TGTGCCAGCAGTTTAATCGGGGGGGCCTTAAACAATGAGCAGTTCTTC.